A single TCR beta chain is shown here with its context. The antigen is undetermined. The sample is drawn from a study of Ad26.COV2.S vaccination and SARS-CoV-2 variants. Study information: Administration of Ad26.COV2.S was intramuscular, either once or twice 56 days apart. Study-level results: Quantification of TCR breadth and depth may have yielded underestimates of total T cell responses. Following vaccination, spike-specific CD8+ and CD4+ T cell responses reportedly exhibited substantial breadth.

TCRdb's copy holds only in-frame clones and misses some; the assay was immunoSEQ multiplex PCR. The table has some 250,000 clones, 88% seen once. This CDR3 is built from 14 residues. Germline V CDR1 and CDR2: MNHEY, SVGAGI. The V and J ends lost 5 bases and 2 bases respectively, with 13 bases between them. As to treatment: over 15 received Ad26.COV2.S at low or high dose, single or two shots; five or six received placebo; per-sample allocation not given. Collection of the samples took place on day 63 after the first injection of vaccine or placebo. This TCR was sampled from a person aged 18-60 years who received the Ad26.COV2.S COVID-19 vaccine or a placebo. V is TRBV6-5 and J is TRBJ2-7; D perhaps matches TRBD1 (5 bases). This specimen was peripheral blood, taken in a trial of Ad26.COV2.S vaccine versus placebo. CDR3 nucleotide sequence: TGTGCCAGCAGTAACGGACAAGCACCCTACGAGCAGTACTTC. It encodes CASSNGQAPYEQYF.